This entry lists 7 T cell receptor beta chains sequenced from one sample in a study of T cells in Graves' hyperthyroidism and ophthalmopathy. The CDR3 regions of TCR beta were amplified from RNA transcripts. HTBI primers were employed in a first-round RT-PCR of the TCR CDR3. TCRdb passed the multiplex PCR reads through MiXCR, listing each CDR3 protein once. The data show some 500,000 distinct CDR3 sequences, around 14% seen once. The sequencing sample was made of blood. Receptor source: a woman aged 18-29 years with Graves' hyperthyroidism.

The gene calls are TRBV2 and TRBJ2-1; D is unclear. The ends were cut back, 2 bases at V and 6 bases at J, with 8 bases in the middle. CDR1 and CDR2 from the germline V gene are SNHLY and FYNNEI. The CDR3 has 13 residues. Here the CDR3 reads CASSESQVNEQFF. As DNA, the CDR3 is TGTGCCAGCAGTGAAAGTCAAGTCAATGAGCAGTTCTTC.

This clonotype was observed many times. V and J are TRBV2 and TRBJ1-5; possibly TRBD1 for D (5 bases). This CDR3 comprises 15 residues. V was trimmed by 7 bases and J by 4 bases, leaving 17 bases between them. In germline, CDR1 is SNHLY, CDR2 FYNNEI. The CDR3 region has the DNA TGTGCCAGCAATTACGGGGGGGGTGGGAATCAGCCCCAGCATTTT. Protein: CASNYGGGGNQPQHF. The whole variable domain, filled in from reference TRBV2 and TRBJ1-5, reads EPEVTQTPSHQVTQMGQEVILRCVPISNHLYFYWYRQILGQKVEFLVSFYNNEISEKSEIFDDQFSVERPDGSNFTLKIRSTKLEDSAMYFCASNYGGGGNQPQHFGDGTRLSIL.

This clonotype has a count of ten or more. The J gene is TRBJ1-1, the V gene TRBV14; a possible D gene is TRBD1 (5 bases). The CDR3 is 14 residues long. V was clipped by 7 bases and J by 1 base, with 13 bases between them. Germline lookup yields CDR1 SGHDN and CDR2 FVKESK. CDR3 nucleotides: TGTGCCAGCACCCCAGGGACGGCGAACACTGAAGCTTTCTTT. This gives the protein CASTPGTANTEAFF. Variable domain in full (rest from reference TRBV14 and TRBJ1-1): EAGVTQFPSHSVIEKGQTVTLRCDPISGHDNLYWYRRVMGKEIKFLLHFVKESKQDESGMPNNRFLAERTGGTYSTLKVQPAELEDSGVYFCASTPGTANTEAFFGQGTRLTVV.

As for this clonotype: A much more abundant neighbour one base away suggests this may be a read error. This chain connects TRBV6-1 to TRBJ2-7; TRBD1 matches at 9 bases. CDR1 and CDR2 (germline): MNHNS, SASEGT. With V trimmed by 5 bases and J by 3 bases, 8 bases remained unmatched. The CDR3 has 15 residues. The DNA of the CDR3 is TGTGCCAGCAGTCAGGAGACAGGGGGTTTCTACGAGCAGTACTTC. Encoded protein: CASSQETGGFYEQYF.

The V gene is TRBV15, the J gene TRBJ1-3, with 7 bases fitting TRBD1. This CDR3 spans 15 amino acids. CDR1 is LNHNV and CDR2 is YYDKDF in the germline V gene (reference sequence). Germline trimming cut 1 base from V and 3 bases from J; bases unmatched to any gene: 3. The CDR3 DNA is TGTGCCACCAGCAGAGGAAACAGGGGTGGAAACACCATATATTTT. It codes for CATSRGNRGGNTIYF.

The rearrangement uses TRBV5-5 and TRBJ1-1; no firm D call. The CDR3 is 15 amino acids. Germline V gives CDR1 SGHKS, CDR2 YYEKEE (reference sequence). V dropped 0 bases and J dropped 3 bases, with 12 bases sitting between them. The CDR3, as DNA: TGTGCCAGCAGCTTGGTTCCGGGGAGGGACACTGAAGCTTTCTTT. Translation gives CASSLVPGRDTEAFF.

This clonotype came up many times. The rearrangement joins TRBV20-1 to TRBJ1-1; D remains ambiguous. This CDR3 is 12 amino acids long. The germline CDR1 and CDR2 sequences are DFQATT and SNEGSKA (reference sequence). V was trimmed by 6 bases and J by 0 bases, leaving 8 bases between them. CDR3 coding DNA: TGCAGTGCCTTCGTCATGAACACTGAAGCTTTCTTT. It is translated as CSAFVMNTEAFF.